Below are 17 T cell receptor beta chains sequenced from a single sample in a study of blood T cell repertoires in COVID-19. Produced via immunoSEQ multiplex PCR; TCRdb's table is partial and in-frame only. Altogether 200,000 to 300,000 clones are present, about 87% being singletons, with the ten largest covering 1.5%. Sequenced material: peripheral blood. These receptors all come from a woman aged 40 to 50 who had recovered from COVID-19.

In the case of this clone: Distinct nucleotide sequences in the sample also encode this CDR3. DNA of the CDR3: TGTGCCATCAGTGAGTCAAGGGGTGCTGGAAACACCATATATTTT. This sequence encodes CAISESRGAGNTIYF. The rearrangement joins TRBV10-3 to TRBJ1-3; tentatively, D is TRBD1 (5 bases). CDR3 length: 15 amino acids. The V and J ends lost 0 bases and 2 bases respectively, with 8 bases between them. CDR1 ENHRY and CDR2 SYGVKD come from the germline V gene.

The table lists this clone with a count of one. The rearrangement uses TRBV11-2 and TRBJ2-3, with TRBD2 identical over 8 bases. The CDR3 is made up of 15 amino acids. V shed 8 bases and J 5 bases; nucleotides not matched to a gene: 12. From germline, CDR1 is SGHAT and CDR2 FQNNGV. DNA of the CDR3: TGTGCCAGCGAGCTCCCCGGGGGGGCCGGAGATACGCAGTATTTT. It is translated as CASELPGGAGDTQYF. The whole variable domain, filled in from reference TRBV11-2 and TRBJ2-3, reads EAGVAQSPRYKIIEKRQSVAFWCNPISGHATLYWYQQILGQGPKLLIQFQNNGVVDDSQLPKDRFSAERLKGVDSTLKIQPAKLEDSAVYLCASELPGGAGDTQYFGPGTRLTVL.

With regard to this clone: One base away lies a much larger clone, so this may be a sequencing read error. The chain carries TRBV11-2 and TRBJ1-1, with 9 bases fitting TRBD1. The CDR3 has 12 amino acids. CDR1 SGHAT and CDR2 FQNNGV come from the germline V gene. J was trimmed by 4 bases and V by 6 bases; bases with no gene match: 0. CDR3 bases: TGTGCCAGCAGGACAGGGGGCACTGAAGCTTTCTTT. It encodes CASRTGGTEAFF.

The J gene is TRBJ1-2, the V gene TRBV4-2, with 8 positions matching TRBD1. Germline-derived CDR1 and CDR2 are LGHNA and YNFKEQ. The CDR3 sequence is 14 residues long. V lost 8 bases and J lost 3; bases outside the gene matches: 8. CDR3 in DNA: TGTGCCAGCTTTTCCAGGGGGCTCGACTATGGCTACACCTTC. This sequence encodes CASFSRGLDYGYTF.

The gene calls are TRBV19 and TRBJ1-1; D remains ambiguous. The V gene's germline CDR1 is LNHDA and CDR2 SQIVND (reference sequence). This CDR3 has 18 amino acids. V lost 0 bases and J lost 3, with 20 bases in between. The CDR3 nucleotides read TGTGCCAGTAGTATAGATCCCCCGAGGAGCAAAGTAGACACTGAAGCTTTCTTT. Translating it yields CASSIDPPRSKVDTEAFF.

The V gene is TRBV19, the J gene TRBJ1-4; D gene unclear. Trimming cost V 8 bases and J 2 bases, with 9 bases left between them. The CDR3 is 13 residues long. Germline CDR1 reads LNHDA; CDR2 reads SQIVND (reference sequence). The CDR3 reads CASARLTNEKLFF. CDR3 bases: TGTGCCAGTGCTAGGCTGACTAATGAAAAACTGTTTTTT.

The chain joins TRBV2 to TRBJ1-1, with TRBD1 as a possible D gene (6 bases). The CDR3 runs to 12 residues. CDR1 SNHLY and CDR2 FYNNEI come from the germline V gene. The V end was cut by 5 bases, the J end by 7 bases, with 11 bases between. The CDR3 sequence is CASSSQGFEAFF. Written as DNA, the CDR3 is TGTGCCAGCAGTAGTCAGGGGTTTGAAGCTTTCTTT.

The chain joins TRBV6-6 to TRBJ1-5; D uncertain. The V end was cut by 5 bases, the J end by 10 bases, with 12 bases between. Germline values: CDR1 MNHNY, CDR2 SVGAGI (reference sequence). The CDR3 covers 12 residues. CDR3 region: CASSPDKKPQHF. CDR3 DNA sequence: TGTGCCAGCAGTCCTGACAAGAAACCCCAGCATTTT.

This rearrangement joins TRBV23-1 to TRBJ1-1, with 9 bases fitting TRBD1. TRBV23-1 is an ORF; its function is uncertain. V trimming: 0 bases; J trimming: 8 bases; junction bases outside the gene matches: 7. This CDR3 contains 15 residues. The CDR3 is CASSQSTGGTQEAFF. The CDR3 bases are TGCGCCAGCAGTCAATCAACAGGGGGCACTCAAGAAGCTTTCTTT.

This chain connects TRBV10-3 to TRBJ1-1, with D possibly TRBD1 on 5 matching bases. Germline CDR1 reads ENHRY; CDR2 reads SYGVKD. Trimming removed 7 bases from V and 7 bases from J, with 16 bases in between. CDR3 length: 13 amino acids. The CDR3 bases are TGTGCCATCACCCCAGGGCGTTGGGGTGAAGCTTTCTTT. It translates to CAITPGRWGEAFF.

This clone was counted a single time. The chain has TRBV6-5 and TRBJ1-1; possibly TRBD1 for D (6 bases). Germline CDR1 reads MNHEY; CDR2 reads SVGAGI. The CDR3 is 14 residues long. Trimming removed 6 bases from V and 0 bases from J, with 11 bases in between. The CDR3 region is CASSVQGLNTEAFF. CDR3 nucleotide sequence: TGTGCCAGCAGCGTACAGGGCCTGAACACTGAAGCTTTCTTT.

In DNA form, the CDR3 reads TGTGCCAGCAGCTTAAACCCGGGACAGGGCCACGGCTACACCTTC. This codes for CASSLNPGQGHGYTF. The V gene is TRBV7-3, the J gene TRBJ1-2, with 9 bases matching TRBD1. The germline gives CDR1 SGHTA, CDR2 FQGTGA. The CDR3 sequence is 15 residues long. V was pared by 1 base and J by 8 bases, with 8 bases of the junction left unmatched.

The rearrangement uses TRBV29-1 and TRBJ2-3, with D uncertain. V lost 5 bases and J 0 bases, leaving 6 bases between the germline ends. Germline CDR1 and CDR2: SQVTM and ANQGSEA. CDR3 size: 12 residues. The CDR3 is CSVPESTDTQYF. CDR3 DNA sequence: TGCAGCGTTCCGGAGAGCACAGATACGCAGTATTTT.

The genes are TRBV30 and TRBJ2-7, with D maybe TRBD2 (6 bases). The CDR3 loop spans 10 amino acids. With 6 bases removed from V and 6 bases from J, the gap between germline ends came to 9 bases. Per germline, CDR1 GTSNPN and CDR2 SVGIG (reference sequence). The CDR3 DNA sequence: TGTGCCTGTCCGGAGGGCGAGCAGTACTTC. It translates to CACPEGEQYF.

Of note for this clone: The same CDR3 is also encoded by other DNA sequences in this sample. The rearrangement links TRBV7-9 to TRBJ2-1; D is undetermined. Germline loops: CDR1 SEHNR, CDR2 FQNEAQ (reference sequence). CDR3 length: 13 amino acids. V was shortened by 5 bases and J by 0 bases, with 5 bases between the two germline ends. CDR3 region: CASSLSSYNEQFF. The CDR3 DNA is TGTGCCAGCAGCCTGAGCTCCTACAATGAGCAGTTCTTC.

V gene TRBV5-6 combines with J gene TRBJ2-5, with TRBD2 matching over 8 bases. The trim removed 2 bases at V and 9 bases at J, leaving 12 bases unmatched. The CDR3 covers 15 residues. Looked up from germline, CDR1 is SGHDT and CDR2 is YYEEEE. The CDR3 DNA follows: TGTGCCAGCAGCTTCTGGCGGGGGGTACCGGAGGCCCAGTACTTC. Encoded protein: CASSFWRGVPEAQYF. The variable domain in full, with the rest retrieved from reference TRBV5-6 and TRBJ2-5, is DAGVTQSPTHLIKTRGQQVTLRCSPKSGHDTVSWYQQALGQGPQFIFQYYEEEERQRGNFPDRFSGHQFPNYSSELNVNALLLGDSALYLCASSFWRGVPEAQYFGPGTRLLVL.

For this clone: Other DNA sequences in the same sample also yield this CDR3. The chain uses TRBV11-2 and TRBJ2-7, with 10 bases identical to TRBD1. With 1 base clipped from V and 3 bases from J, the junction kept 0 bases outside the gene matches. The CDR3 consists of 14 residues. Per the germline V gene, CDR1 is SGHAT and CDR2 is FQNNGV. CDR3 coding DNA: TGTGCCAGCAGCTTAGGGACAGGGGGCTACGAGCAGTACTTC. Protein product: CASSLGTGGYEQYF.